The 31 T cell receptor beta chains given below trace back to one sample, sequenced in a study of memory CD8 T cells in hepatitis C reinfection. Using immunoSEQ multiplex PCR, the repertoire was profiled, and TCRdb retains in-frame clones only, with some absent. The sample includes just over 50,000 clones, around 92% of them seen just once. Time point meaning: pre-reinfection, 55 to 20 weeks before reinfection detection. TCR sequencing was done directly ex vivo on sorted cells, without expansion in vitro. The sample consisted of naive CD8+ T cells sorted from blood. The receptors were gathered from a man aged 18 to 30 with hepatitis C virus infection.

The chain carries TRBV27 and TRBJ2-1, with 8 bases lining up with TRBD2. CDR1 is MNHEY, CDR2 SMNVEV, per germline (reference sequence). Trimming removed 7 bases from V and 0 bases from J; junction bases left unmatched: 5. The CDR3 has 15 amino acids. DNA for the CDR3: TGTGCCAGCACCTTAAGCGGGAGCTCCTACAATGAGCAGTTCTTC. It is translated as CASTLSGSSYNEQFF.

This clone was picked up one time. The chain links TRBV5-6 to TRBJ2-5, with D perhaps TRBD2 (6 bases). V was cut by 0 bases and J by 2 bases, with 11 bases left in between. Germline V gene data show CDR1 as SGHDT and CDR2 as YYEEEE. The CDR3 is 15 amino acids. Here the CDR3 DNA reads TGTGCCAGCAGCTTGGGGCGGGGTATACAAGAGACCCAGTACTTC. Protein sequence: CASSLGRGIQETQYF.

V is TRBV27 and J is TRBJ2-2; 8 bases line up with TRBD2. V trimming: 6 bases; J trimming: 1 base; junction bases outside the gene matches: 7. CDR3 size: 16 residues. CDR1 and CDR2 from the germline V gene are MNHEY and SMNVEV (reference sequence). CDR3 residues: CASSPWAGGNTGELFF. In nucleotides, the CDR3 is TGTGCCAGCAGCCCATGGGCGGGGGGGAACACCGGGGAGCTGTTTTTT.

This sequence joins TRBV19 and TRBJ2-7, with D possibly TRBD1 on 5 matching bases. With 0 bases removed from V and 3 bases from J, the gap between germline ends came to 12 bases. The CDR3 has 15 residues. Looked up from germline, CDR1 is LNHDA and CDR2 is SQIVND (reference sequence). The CDR3 DNA is TGTGCCAGTAGTATAGATCCAGGGCAGGACTACGAGCAGTACTTC. Protein sequence: CASSIDPGQDYEQYF. Based on the CDR3 plus reference TRBV19 and TRBJ2-7, the full variable domain is DGGITQSPKYLFRKEGQNVTLSCEQNLNHDAMYWYRQDPGQGLRLIYYSQIVNDFQKGDIAEGYSVSREKKESFPLTVTSAQKNPTAFYLCASSIDPGQDYEQYFGPGTRLTVT.

This chain joins TRBV27 and TRBJ2-7, with TRBD2 matching 9 bases. The CDR3 length is 15 residues. J was trimmed by 4 bases and V by 4 bases; bases with no gene match: 8. CDR1 and CDR2 from the germline V gene are MNHEY and SMNVEV (reference sequence). The CDR3 sequence is CASSWGASGIYEQYF. As DNA, the CDR3 is TGTGCCAGCAGTTGGGGGGCTAGCGGGATTTACGAGCAGTACTTC.

The V gene is TRBV5-1, the J gene TRBJ2-2, with a tentative D call TRBD1 (6 bases). Germline CDR1 SGHRS, CDR2 YFSETQ. The germline V and J ends were trimmed by 6 bases and 1 base, with 13 bases remaining between them. This CDR3 region has 15 residues. This CDR3 reads CASNFPGENTGELFF. CDR3 nucleotides: TGCGCCAGCAACTTTCCAGGGGAGAACACCGGGGAGCTGTTTTTT.

This chain connects TRBV6-6 to TRBJ1-1; D possibly corresponds to TRBD1 (5 bases). The V end was cut by 8 bases, the J end by 6 bases, with 16 bases between. Germline lookup yields CDR1 MNHNY and CDR2 SVGAGI (reference sequence). The CDR3 totals 13 residues. The CDR3: CASAGGIGSEAFF. CDR3 bases: TGTGCCAGCGCCGGGGGGATCGGGTCTGAAGCTTTCTTT.

V gene TRBV5-6 combines with J gene TRBJ1-5, with 7 nucleotides matching TRBD1. The trim removed 4 bases at V and 5 bases at J, leaving 6 bases unmatched. Per germline, CDR1 SGHDT and CDR2 YYEEEE. This CDR3 is 14 amino acids long. Here the CDR3 DNA reads TGTGCCAGCAGCCACCGACAGGGATATCAGCCCCAGCATTTT. Encoded protein: CASSHRQGYQPQHF.

The rearrangement uses TRBV5-1 and TRBJ2-5; 12 bases agree with TRBD1. The germline CDR1 and CDR2 sequences are SGHRS and YFSETQ. The CDR3 consists of 16 residues. V lost 4 bases, J lost 5 bases, and 9 bases stayed unmatched. CDR3: CASSPQGTGGEETQYF. Here the CDR3 DNA reads TGCGCCAGCAGCCCTCAGGGGACAGGGGGCGAGGAGACCCAGTACTTC.

The chain has TRBV15 and TRBJ2-7; no reliable D call. Looked up from germline, CDR1 is LNHNV and CDR2 is YYDKDF (reference sequence). The CDR3 extends over 12 amino acids. Trimming pared 1 base from V and 3 bases from J, leaving 4 bases between. As DNA, the CDR3 is TGTGCCACCAGCAGAGTAGACTACGAGCAGTACGTC. Protein sequence: CATSRVDYEQYV.

The rearrangement uses TRBV28 and TRBJ1-5; D perhaps matches TRBD1 (6 bases). Deletions cut 7 bases from V and 0 bases from J, with 16 bases between. CDR1 is MDHEN, CDR2 SYDVKM, per germline. The CDR3 has 16 residues. The CDR3 sequence: CASISQGIYSNQPQHF. CDR3 DNA: TGTGCCAGCATTTCTCAGGGGATCTATAGCAATCAGCCCCAGCATTTT.

The chain carries TRBV28 and TRBJ1-3; 7 bases match TRBD1. The junction had 17 bases not matched to a gene; V was cut back by 3 bases and J by 3 bases. The CDR3 totals 19 residues. Germline V CDR1 and CDR2: MDHEN, SYDVKM. Here the CDR3 reads CASSFSTGFNPLRGNTIYF. The CDR3, as DNA: TGTGCCAGCAGTTTTTCGACAGGGTTCAATCCGTTGCGTGGAAACACCATATATTTT.

This clone was recorded once. The chain carries TRBV29-1 and TRBJ2-3; TRBD1 matches 7 bases. There are 15 residues in the CDR3. Looked up from germline, CDR1 is SQVTM and CDR2 is ANQGSEA. V shed 5 bases, J shed 6 bases, and the junction held 14 bases outside the gene matches. The CDR3 nucleotides read TGCAGCGTTAACGATCGGGACAGCCCGACGGATACGCAGTATTTT. This gives the protein CSVNDRDSPTDTQYF.

CDR3 region: CASSQDRTGGLEQFF. DNA of the CDR3: TGCGCCAGCAGCCAAGACCGCACAGGGGGCCTTGAGCAGTTCTTC. This chain connects TRBV4-1 to TRBJ2-1; 9 bases agree with TRBD1. The CDR3 is 15 residues long. Trimming removed 0 bases from V and 9 bases from J; junction bases left unmatched: 6. From germline, CDR1 is MGHRA and CDR2 YSYEKL.

The chain employs TRBV4-1 and TRBJ2-4, with a possible D match to TRBD2 (5 bases). The V gene lost 0 bases and the J gene lost 5 bases, with 17 bases spanning the gap. The CDR3 is 17 amino acids. The germline V gene has CDR1 MGHRA and CDR2 YSYEKL. CDR3 sequence reads: CASSQDVLRVSQNIQYF. CDR3 DNA sequence: TGCGCCAGCAGCCAAGATGTTTTGCGGGTGAGCCAAAACATTCAGTACTTC.

In its sample, this clone was seen once. The chain carries TRBV7-6 and TRBJ2-1; possible D gene TRBD2, 5 bases. The V gene lost 1 base and the J gene lost 3 bases, with 10 bases spanning the gap. This CDR3 region has 15 residues. In germline, CDR1 is SGHVS, CDR2 FNYEAQ. The CDR3 DNA is TGTGCCAGCAGCTTAGGCCTAGCTGACTACAATGAGCAGTTCTTC. It codes for CASSLGLADYNEQFF.

J is TRBJ2-1 and V is TRBV7-2; TRBD2 matches at 11 bases. The V segment lost 5 bases and the J segment 3 bases; nucleotides outside the gene matches: 15. The CDR3 is made up of 19 amino acids. From germline, CDR1 is SGHTA and CDR2 FQGNSA. CDR3 in amino acids: CASSLPTSGETPFYNEQFF. The CDR3 DNA reads TGTGCCAGCAGCCTCCCGACTAGCGGGGAGACCCCTTTCTACAATGAGCAGTTCTTC.

The J gene is TRBJ2-1, the V gene TRBV4-1; tentative D call: TRBD2 (5 bases). Trimming left V 4 bases short and J 7 bases short, with 11 bases between. CDR3 length: 13 residues. The germline gives CDR1 MGHRA, CDR2 YSYEKL. The CDR3 spells CASSPPRGNEQFF. The CDR3 region has the DNA TGCGCCAGCAGCCCCCCCCGGGGAAATGAGCAGTTCTTC.

This clone was observed a handful of times. The chain links TRBV5-1 to TRBJ1-4, with 8 bases lining up with TRBD1. Germline V gene lookup returns CDR1 SGHRS and CDR2 YFSETQ. CDR3 length: 14 amino acids. V dropped 2 bases and J dropped 7; count of bases not matched to a gene: 4. This CDR3 is CASSLGQGREKLFF. As DNA, the CDR3 is TGCGCCAGCAGCTTAGGACAGGGCCGTGAAAAACTGTTTTTT.

CDR3 in amino acids: CASSVVGTMNTEAFF. In nucleotides, the CDR3 is TGTGCCAGCAGCGTAGTGGGGACTATGAACACTGAAGCTTTCTTT. The genes are TRBV9 and TRBJ1-1; a weak D match, TRBD1 (5 bases). V was trimmed by 0 bases and J by 0 bases, leaving 9 bases between them. The V gene's germline CDR1 is SGDLS and CDR2 YYNGEE. CDR3 length: 15 residues.

V is TRBV28 and J is TRBJ1-5, with 7 bases identical to TRBD1. Trimming took 5 bases from V and 1 from J; bases not matched to a gene: 5. This CDR3 is 15 amino acids long. CDR1 and CDR2 (germline): MDHEN, SYDVKM. CDR3 coding DNA: TGTGCCAGCAGTGCCACAGGGGTAAGCAATCAGCCCCAGCATTTT. The encoded protein is CASSATGVSNQPQHF.

The chain has TRBV27 and TRBJ2-7; 8 nucleotides match TRBD2. CDR3 length: 16 amino acids. CDR1 is MNHEY and CDR2 is SMNVEV in the germline V gene (reference sequence). Unmatched junction bases numbered 10, after V lost 6 bases and J lost 0 bases. CDR3 region: CASSHGGAPASYEQYF. CDR3 bases: TGTGCCAGCAGCCACGGGGGGGCACCTGCCTCCTACGAGCAGTACTTC.

The chain has TRBV13 and TRBJ2-3; tentatively, D is TRBD2 (5 bases). The germline gives CDR1 PRHDT, CDR2 FYEKMQ (reference sequence). This CDR3 has 16 residues. V lost 5 bases, J lost 0 bases, and 15 bases lay in between. CDR3 in DNA: TGTGCCAGCAGCCTATCAGTCCGGGGAAGCACAGATACGCAGTATTTT. It encodes CASSLSVRGSTDTQYF.

The chain has TRBV5-1 and TRBJ2-3, with D possibly TRBD2 on 5 matching bases. The CDR3 consists of 14 residues. The germline V gene encodes CDR1 SGHRS and CDR2 YFSETQ. Trimming took 2 bases from V and 5 from J, leaving 12 bases between them. This CDR3 reads CASSFTKTIDTQYF. DNA for the CDR3: TGCGCCAGCAGCTTTACAAAGACTATAGATACGCAGTATTTT.

This clone showed up just a few times. This CDR3 reads CASSDHRGTTEAFF. For the CDR3, the DNA is TGTGCCAGCAGCGATCACAGGGGTACCACTGAAGCTTTCTTT. This chain links TRBV9 with TRBJ1-1; 7 nucleotides agree with TRBD1. This CDR3 is 14 amino acids long. Trimming cost V 3 bases and J 4 bases; bases outside gene matches: 6. The germline V gene encodes CDR1 SGDLS and CDR2 YYNGEE.

The sample holds a few counts of this clone. The chain joins TRBV29-1 to TRBJ1-1; D unresolved. Between the trimmed V and J ends, which lost 8 bases and 1 base, there was a span of 14 bases. CDR1 is SQVTM and CDR2 is ANQGSEA in the germline V gene. The CDR3 has 13 amino acids. CDR3 nucleotides: TGCAGCTCAGCGGGCGTAACGAACACTGAAGCTTTCTTT. Amino acids: CSSAGVTNTEAFF.

This clone appeared once. V gene TRBV6-6 combines with J gene TRBJ2-7, with TRBD1 identical over 7 bases. Germline lookup yields CDR1 MNHNY and CDR2 SVGAGI (reference sequence). This CDR3 is built from 13 residues. The ends lost 4 bases at V and 6 bases at J; junction bases unmatched: 6. DNA of the CDR3: TGTGCCAGCAGTTCCGGGACAGAGGGCGAGCAGTACGTC. Residues: CASSSGTEGEQYV.

This clone showed up just a few times. This chain connects TRBV4-1 to TRBJ2-2, with TRBD2 matching 11 bases. The CDR3 has 19 residues. With 1 base clipped from V and 3 bases from J, the junction kept 10 bases outside the gene matches. Germline V lookup: CDR1 MGHRA, CDR2 YSYEKL. The CDR3 nucleotides read TGCGCCAGCAGCCAAGCCGCCTTTAGCGGGAGGGCCGACACCGGGGAGCTGTTTTTT. Its translation: CASSQAAFSGRADTGELFF.

The chain couples TRBV7-2 to TRBJ1-1, with D perhaps matching TRBD1 (6 bases). Per germline, CDR1 SGHTA and CDR2 FQGNSA. Deletions cut 8 bases from V and 0 bases from J, with 10 bases between. CDR3 length: 13 residues. CDR3 DNA: TGTGCCAGCGCGGACAGCATGAACACTGAAGCTTTCTTT. Protein: CASADSMNTEAFF.

The V call is TRBV7-8, the J call TRBJ1-2, with TRBD1 matching 9 bases. The V gene's germline CDR1 is SGHVS and CDR2 FQNEAQ. The CDR3 spans 15 residues. V lost 2 bases and J lost 4; bases outside the gene matches: 5. The CDR3: CASSLIYRGPYGYTF. CDR3 bases: TGTGCCAGCAGCTTAATATACAGGGGGCCCTATGGCTACACCTTC.

This clone was observed once. This chain links TRBV7-9 with TRBJ2-1, with a tentative D call TRBD2 (5 bases). Trimming removed 3 bases at V and 4 bases at J, with 13 bases between. Germline V gene data show CDR1 as SEHNR and CDR2 as FQNEAQ (reference sequence). CDR3 length: 15 residues. For the CDR3, the DNA is TGTGCCAGCAGCTTGGTAGGGAGTGGGTACAATGAGCAGTTCTTC. Its translation is CASSLVGSGYNEQFF.